The source of this T cell receptor beta chain is a study of blood T cells in healthy people across ages. Study conclusions and caveats: Diversity figures based on one million T cells were deemed too low. In older individuals, TCR beta diversity per million T cells was lower, falling roughly linearly with age.

Notes on this clonotype: The antigen is not known.

A second roughly 6 to 12 cycle PCR used barcoded and J-beta primers. A template-switch adaptor with 12 random nucleotides tagged each cDNA molecule. One entry per CDR3 protein, called by TCRdb with MiXCR from the 5' RACE reads. The profile shows about 680,000 distinct CDR3 sequences, around 49% of them singletons. Roughly 10 milliliters was the volume of peripheral blood drawn from each donor. Germline V gives CDR1 SEHNR, CDR2 FQNEAQ (reference sequence). Trimming took off 5 bases at V and 4 bases at J, with 18 bases between the two ends. The CDR3 has 16 amino acids. V gene TRBV7-9 combines with J gene TRBJ2-1; TRBD2 might be the D (5 bases). Source material: blood. This TCR came from a woman between 55 and 75 years old in good health. The CDR3 coding sequence is TGTGCCAGCAGCAGCCCCCTAGGACTTTTATACAATGAGCAGTTCTTC. Translating it yields CASSSPLGLLYNEQFF. Variable domain in full (rest from reference TRBV7-9 and TRBJ2-1): DTGVSQNPRHKITKRGQNVTFRCDPISEHNRLYWYRQTLGQGPEFLTYFQNEAQLEKSRLLSDRFSAERPKGSFSTLEIQRTEQGDSAMYLCASSSPLGLLYNEQFFGPGTRLTVL.